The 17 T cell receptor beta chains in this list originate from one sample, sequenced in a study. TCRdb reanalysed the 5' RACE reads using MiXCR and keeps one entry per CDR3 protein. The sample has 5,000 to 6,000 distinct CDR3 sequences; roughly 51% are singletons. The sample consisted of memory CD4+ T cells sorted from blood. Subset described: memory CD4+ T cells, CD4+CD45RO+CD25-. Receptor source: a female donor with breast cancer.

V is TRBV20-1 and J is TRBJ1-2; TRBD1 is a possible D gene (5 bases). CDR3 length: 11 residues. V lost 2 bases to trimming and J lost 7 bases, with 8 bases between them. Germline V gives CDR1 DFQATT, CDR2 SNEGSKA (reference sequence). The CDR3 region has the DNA TGCAGTGCTAGACAGGGTAGTGGCTACACCTTC. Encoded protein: CSARQGSGYTF.

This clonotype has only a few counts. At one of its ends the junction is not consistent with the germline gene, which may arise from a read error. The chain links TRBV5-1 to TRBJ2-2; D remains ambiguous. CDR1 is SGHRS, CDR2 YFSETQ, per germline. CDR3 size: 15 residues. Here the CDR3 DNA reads TGCGCCAGCAGGTTGGTCCAGCGAAACACCGGGGAGCTGTTTTTT. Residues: CASRLVQRNTGELFF.

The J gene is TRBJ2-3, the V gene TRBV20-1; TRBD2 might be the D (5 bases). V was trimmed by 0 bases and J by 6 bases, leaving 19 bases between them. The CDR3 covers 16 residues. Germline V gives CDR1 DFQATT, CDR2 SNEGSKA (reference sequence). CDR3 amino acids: CSARDQSRGITDTQYF. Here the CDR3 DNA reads TGCAGTGCTAGAGATCAGTCTAGAGGGATAACGGATACGCAGTATTTT.

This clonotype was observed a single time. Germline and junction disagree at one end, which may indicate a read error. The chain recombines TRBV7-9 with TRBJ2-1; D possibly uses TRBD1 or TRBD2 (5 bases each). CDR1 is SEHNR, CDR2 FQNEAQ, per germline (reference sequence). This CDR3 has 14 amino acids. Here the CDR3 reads CASSHDRWGNEQLF. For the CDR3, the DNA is TGTGCCAGCAGCCATGATCGATGGGGGAATGAGCAGCTCTTC.

CDR3 nucleotides: TGCAGTGCCCCCGACCCAGGGACTAGCGGACTCTACGAGCAGTACTTC. This translates into CSAPDPGTSGLYEQYF. The chain joins TRBV20-1 to TRBJ2-7, with 11 bases that match TRBD2. The CDR3 covers 16 residues. The trim removed 6 bases at V and 3 bases at J, leaving 13 bases unmatched. The germline V gene has CDR1 DFQATT and CDR2 SNEGSKA (reference sequence).

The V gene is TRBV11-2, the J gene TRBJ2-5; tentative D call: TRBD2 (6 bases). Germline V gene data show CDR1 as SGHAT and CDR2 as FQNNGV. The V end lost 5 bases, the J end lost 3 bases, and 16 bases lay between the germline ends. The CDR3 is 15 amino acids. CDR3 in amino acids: CASSQDGGAEETQYF. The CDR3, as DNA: TGTGCCAGCAGCCAAGATGGAGGGGCTGAAGAGACCCAGTACTTC. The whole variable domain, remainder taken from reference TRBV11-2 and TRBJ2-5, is EAGVAQSPRYKIIEKRQSVAFWCNPISGHATLYWYQQILGQGPKLLIQFQNNGVVDDSQLPKDRFSAERLKGVDSTLKIQPAKLEDSAVYLCASSQDGGAEETQYFGPGTRLLVL.

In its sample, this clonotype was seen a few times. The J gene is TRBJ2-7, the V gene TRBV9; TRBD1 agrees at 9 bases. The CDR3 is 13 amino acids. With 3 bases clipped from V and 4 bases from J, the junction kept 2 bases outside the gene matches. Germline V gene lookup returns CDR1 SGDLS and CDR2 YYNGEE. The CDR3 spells CASSGGQGYEQYF. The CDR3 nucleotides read TGTGCCAGCAGCGGCGGACAGGGGTACGAGCAGTACTTC. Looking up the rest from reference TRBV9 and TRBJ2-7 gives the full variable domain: DSGVTQTPKHLITATGQRVTLRCSPRSGDLSVYWYQQSLDQGLQFLIQYYNGEERAKGNILERFSAQQFPDLHSELNLSSLELGDSALYFCASSGGQGYEQYFGPGTRLTVT.

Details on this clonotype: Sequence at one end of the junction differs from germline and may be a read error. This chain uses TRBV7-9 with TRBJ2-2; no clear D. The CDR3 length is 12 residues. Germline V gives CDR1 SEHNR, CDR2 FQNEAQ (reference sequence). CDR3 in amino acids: CASSQNHGELFF. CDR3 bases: TGTGCTAGCAGCCAGAACCACGGGGAGCTGTTTTTT.

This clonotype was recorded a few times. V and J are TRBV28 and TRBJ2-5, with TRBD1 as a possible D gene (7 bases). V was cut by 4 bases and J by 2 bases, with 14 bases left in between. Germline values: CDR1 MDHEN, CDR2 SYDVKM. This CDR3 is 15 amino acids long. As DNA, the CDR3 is TGTGCCAGCAGTTCCCCAGGGGGGTGGCAAGAGACCCAGTACTTC. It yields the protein CASSSPGGWQETQYF.

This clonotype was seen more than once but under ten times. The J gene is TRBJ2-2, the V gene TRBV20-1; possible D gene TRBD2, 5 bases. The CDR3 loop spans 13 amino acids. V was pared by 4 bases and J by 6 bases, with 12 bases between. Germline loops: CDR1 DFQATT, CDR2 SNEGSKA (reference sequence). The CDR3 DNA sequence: TGCAGTGCTACCCGGAAAGCGGCCGGGGAGCTGTTTTTT. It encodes CSATRKAAGELFF.

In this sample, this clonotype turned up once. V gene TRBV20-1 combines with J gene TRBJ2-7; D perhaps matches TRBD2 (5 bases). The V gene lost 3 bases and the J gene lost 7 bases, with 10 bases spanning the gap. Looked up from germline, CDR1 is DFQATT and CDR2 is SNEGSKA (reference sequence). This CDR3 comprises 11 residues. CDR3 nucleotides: TGCAGTGCTAGGGGAATAGCGGAGCAGTACTTC. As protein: CSARGIAEQYF.

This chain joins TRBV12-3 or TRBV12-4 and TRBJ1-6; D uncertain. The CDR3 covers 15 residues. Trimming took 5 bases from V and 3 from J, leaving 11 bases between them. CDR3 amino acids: CASSPEGVYNSPLHF. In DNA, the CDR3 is TGTGCCAGCAGTCCCGAGGGAGTCTATAATTCACCCCTCCACTTT.

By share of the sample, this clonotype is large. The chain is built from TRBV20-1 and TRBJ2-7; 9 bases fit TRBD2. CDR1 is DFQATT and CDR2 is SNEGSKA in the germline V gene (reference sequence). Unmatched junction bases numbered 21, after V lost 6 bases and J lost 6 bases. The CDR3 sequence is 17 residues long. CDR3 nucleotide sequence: TGCAGTGCAGGGAGGCTAGCGGGAATTCCACCCCACGGCGAGCAGTACTTC. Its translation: CSAGRLAGIPPHGEQYF.

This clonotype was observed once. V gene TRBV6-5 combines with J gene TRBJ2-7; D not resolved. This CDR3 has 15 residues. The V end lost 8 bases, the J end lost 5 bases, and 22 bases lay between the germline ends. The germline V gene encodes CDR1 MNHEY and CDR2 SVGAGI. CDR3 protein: CASGKGSPLGHEQYF. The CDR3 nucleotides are TGTGCCAGCGGAAAAGGTAGCCCCCTCGGCCACGAGCAGTACTTC.

The CDR3 here is CASSQGALSGQETQYF. CDR3 in DNA: TGTGCCAGCAGCCAAGGCGCCCTATCCGGCCAAGAGACCCAGTACTTC. The V call is TRBV3-1, the J call TRBJ2-5; D remains unclear. V lost 1 base and J lost 1, with 13 bases in between. Germline V gives CDR1 LGHDT, CDR2 YNNKEL (reference sequence). CDR3 length: 16 residues.

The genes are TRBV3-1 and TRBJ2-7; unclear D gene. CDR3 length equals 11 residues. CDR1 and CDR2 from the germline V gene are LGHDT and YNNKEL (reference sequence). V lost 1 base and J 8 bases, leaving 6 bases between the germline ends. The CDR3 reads CASSQVRKQYF. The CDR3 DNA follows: TGTGCCAGCAGCCAAGTACGGAAGCAGTACTTC.

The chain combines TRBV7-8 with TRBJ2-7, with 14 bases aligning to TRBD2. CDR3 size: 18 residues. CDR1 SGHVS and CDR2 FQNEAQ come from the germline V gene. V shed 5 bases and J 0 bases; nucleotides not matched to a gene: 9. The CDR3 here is CASSPRTSGGTSSYEQYF. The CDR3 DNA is TGTGCCAGCAGCCCGCGGACTAGCGGGGGGACGAGCTCCTACGAGCAGTACTTC.